These 20 T cell receptor beta chains originate from one sample sequenced in a study of cytotoxic CD8 clonotypes in ibrutinib-treated CLL. Generated by immunoSEQ multiplex PCR, the TCRdb table keeps only in-frame clones and is missing some. The top ten hold around 5% of the sample, which has approximately 84,000 clones, 79% seen once. Sequenced material: PBMCs, taken after 12 months of ibrutinib treatment. These receptors were collected from a human donor with chronic lymphocytic leukemia.

This clone has just one count. The chain couples TRBV10-3 to TRBJ1-4, with D tentatively TRBD1 (6 bases). V was shortened by 3 bases and J by 7 bases, with 12 bases between the two germline ends. The CDR3 totals 14 residues. Germline V gene data show CDR1 as ENHRY and CDR2 as SYGVKD. For the CDR3, the DNA is TGTGCCATCAGTGACCCGGGGGCCGGTGAAAAACTGTTTTTT. Its translation: CAISDPGAGEKLFF.

The V call is TRBV14, the J call TRBJ1-5, with 7 nucleotides matching TRBD1. Germline-derived CDR1 and CDR2 are SGHDN and FVKESK. This CDR3 is 18 amino acids long. J lost 2 bases, V lost 0 bases, and 10 bases had no gene match. CDR3 DNA sequence: TGTGCCAGCAGCCAAGAAGGTAGGGGGCTTGGGGGCAATCAGCCCCAGCATTTT. It is translated as CASSQEGRGLGGNQPQHF. The complete variable domain, with remaining parts taken from reference TRBV14 and TRBJ1-5, reads EAGVTQFPSHSVIEKGQTVTLRCDPISGHDNLYWYRRVMGKEIKFLLHFVKESKQDESGMPNNRFLAERTGGTYSTLKVQPAELEDSGVYFCASSQEGRGLGGNQPQHFGDGTRLSIL.

The genes are TRBV19 and TRBJ1-3; D uncertain. The CDR3 spans 15 residues. V was clipped by 5 bases and J by 2 bases, with 13 bases between them. Germline CDR1 and CDR2: LNHDA and SQIVND (reference sequence). The DNA for the CDR3 is TGTGCCAGTAGTCGCAGCACTGGAACTGGAAACACCATATATTTT. Translation gives CASSRSTGTGNTIYF.

The chain carries TRBV25-1 and TRBJ1-4; D possibly corresponds to TRBD1 (6 bases). V was shortened by 6 bases and J by 6 bases, with 23 bases between the two germline ends. The CDR3 has 17 amino acids. The germline CDR1 and CDR2 sequences are MGHDK and SYGVNS. CDR3 sequence: CASRGGLAYSGDEKLFF. The CDR3 DNA follows: TGTGCCAGCAGGGGGGGCCTAGCCTATTCCGGAGATGAAAAACTGTTTTTT.

This clone was observed a handful of times. The rearrangement joins TRBV11-3 to TRBJ1-1; 11 bases match TRBD1. V trimming: 5 bases; J trimming: 4 bases; junction bases outside the gene matches: 6. The V gene's germline CDR1 is SGHNT and CDR2 YENEEA. The CDR3 spans 15 residues. CDR3 loop: CASSPGTGGSTEAFF. As DNA, the CDR3 is TGTGCCAGCAGCCCCGGGACAGGGGGGAGCACTGAAGCTTTCTTT.

The sample holds a few counts of this clone. This sequence joins TRBV5-1 and TRBJ2-1; the D gene is possibly TRBD1 (5 bases). CDR3 length equals 14 residues. V was cut by 2 bases and J by 4 bases, with 10 bases left in between. CDR1 SGHRS and CDR2 YFSETQ come from the germline V gene. CDR3: CASSFSRVYNEQFF. As DNA, the CDR3 is TGCGCCAGCAGCTTCAGCAGGGTTTACAATGAGCAGTTCTTC. Together with reference TRBV5-1 and TRBJ2-1, the CDR3 gives the full variable domain: KAGVTQTPRYLIKTRGQQVTLSCSPISGHRSVSWYQQTPGQGLQFLFEYFSETQRNKGNFPGRFSGRQFSNSRSEMNVSTLELGDSALYLCASSFSRVYNEQFFGPGTRLTVL.

The rearrangement uses TRBV6-5 and TRBJ1-3; a weak D match, TRBD1 (6 bases). The germline V gene has CDR1 MNHEY and CDR2 SVGAGI. The CDR3 is made up of 16 amino acids. Between the trimmed V and J ends, which lost 2 bases and 2 bases, there was a span of 13 bases. As DNA, the CDR3 is TGTGCCAGCAGTTACAAGCTCGAGGGGGCTGGAAACACCATATATTTT. This gives the protein CASSYKLEGAGNTIYF.

V usage is TRBV6-5 and J usage is TRBJ1-2; 7 nucleotides agree with TRBD1. J was trimmed by 5 bases and V by 6 bases; bases with no gene match: 6. CDR1 is MNHEY and CDR2 is SVGAGI in the germline V gene. This CDR3 region has 13 residues. CDR3 DNA sequence: TGTGCCAGCAGCCCGAGACAGGGTTATGGCTACACCTTC. This sequence encodes CASSPRQGYGYTF.

The chain couples TRBV28 to TRBJ2-3; D not resolved. The CDR3 is made up of 12 amino acids. Looked up from germline, CDR1 is MDHEN and CDR2 is SYDVKM. V lost 5 bases and J 11 bases, leaving 14 bases between the germline ends. This chain's CDR3 is CASSPPRRLQYF. CDR3 in DNA: TGTGCCAGCAGTCCCCCCCGGCGGCTGCAGTATTTT.

The chain couples TRBV19 to TRBJ2-2; maybe TRBD2 (5 bases). Germline V gene data show CDR1 as LNHDA and CDR2 as SQIVND (reference sequence). V dropped 3 bases and J dropped 1 base, with 6 bases sitting between them. There are 14 residues in the CDR3. The CDR3 DNA reads as TGTGCCAGTAGTATTGGGAGGAACACCGGGGAGCTGTTTTTT. It translates to CASSIGRNTGELFF.

The count of this clone is one. The CDR3 region is CASSPLGLSYNEQFF. In nucleotides, the CDR3 is TGTGCCAGCAGTCCCCTCGGGCTATCCTACAATGAGCAGTTCTTC. This sequence joins TRBV28 and TRBJ2-1; D is uncertain. CDR3 size: 15 residues. CDR1 is MDHEN and CDR2 is SYDVKM in the germline V gene. V gave up 5 bases and J gave up 1 base, with 12 bases separating them.

This clone was seen a handful of times. This chain connects TRBV28 to TRBJ1-6, with D uncertain. The V and J ends lost 2 bases and 1 base respectively, with 12 bases between them. The V gene's germline CDR1 is MDHEN and CDR2 SYDVKM. The CDR3 covers 17 residues. Here the CDR3 DNA reads TGTGCCAGCAGTTTAAGTTGGCGGAGGTCCTATAATTCACCCCTCCACTTT. This sequence encodes CASSLSWRRSYNSPLHF. Drawing the rest from reference TRBV28 and TRBJ1-6, the complete variable domain is DVKVTQSSRYLVKRTGEKVFLECVQDMDHENMFWYRQDPGLGLRLIYFSYDVKMKEKGDIPEGYSVSREKKERFSLILESASTNQTSMYLCASSLSWRRSYNSPLHFGNGTRLTVT.

The chain carries TRBV11-2 and TRBJ2-1, with D perhaps TRBD2 (6 bases). The CDR3 has 11 amino acids. V lost 4 bases and J lost 8, with 6 bases in between. Germline assignment: CDR1 SGHAT and CDR2 FQNNGV. The CDR3 region has the DNA TGTGCCAGCAGCTGGAGGGATGAGCAGTTCTTC. Protein product: CASSWRDEQFF.

The J gene is TRBJ2-7, the V gene TRBV6-5; D unclear. CDR3 size: 12 residues. Germline CDR1 reads MNHEY; CDR2 reads SVGAGI. Between the trimmed V and J ends, which lost 2 bases and 6 bases, there was a span of 8 bases. The CDR3 sequence: CASSYPGPEQYF. DNA of the CDR3: TGTGCCAGCAGTTACCCCGGGCCCGAGCAGTACTTC.

This chain uses TRBV9 with TRBJ2-3; D not certain. The V end was cut by 7 bases, the J end by 2 bases, with 11 bases between. The CDR3 spans 13 residues. Germline-derived CDR1 and CDR2 are SGDLS and YYNGEE. The CDR3 region is CASSISPTDTQYF. The CDR3 region has the DNA TGTGCCAGCTCCATCAGCCCCACAGATACGCAGTATTTT.

This clone was seen a few times. The V and J genes are TRBV2 and TRBJ2-7; TRBD2 matches at 12 bases. In germline, CDR1 is SNHLY, CDR2 FYNNEI. The J segment lost 6 bases and the V segment lost 5 bases, leaving 8 bases of the junction unmatched. This CDR3 is 15 amino acids long. CDR3 in amino acids: CASSPRLAGVAEQYF. CDR3 sequence (DNA): TGTGCCAGCAGTCCCAGACTAGCGGGGGTGGCCGAGCAGTACTTC.

V is TRBV5-1 and J is TRBJ2-3; the D is unclear. Trimming left V 3 bases short and J 8 bases short, with 16 bases between. CDR1 is SGHRS, CDR2 YFSETQ, per germline. The CDR3 length is 14 residues. CDR3 bases: TGCGCCAGCAGCTCCGGCGGATTGTCCCGTACGCAGTATTTT. It translates to CASSSGGLSRTQYF. Together with reference TRBV5-1 and TRBJ2-3, the CDR3 gives the full variable domain: KAGVTQTPRYLIKTRGQQVTLSCSPISGHRSVSWYQQTPGQGLQFLFEYFSETQRNKGNFPGRFSGRQFSNSRSEMNVSTLELGDSALYLCASSSGGLSRTQYFGPGTRLTVL.

V is TRBV18 and J is TRBJ1-1, with D hard to call. Between the trimmed V and J ends, which lost 2 bases and 1 base, there was a span of 11 bases. Germline values: CDR1 KGHSH, CDR2 LQKENI. CDR3 size: 15 residues. The CDR3 spells CASSPRMEENTEAFF. CDR3 nucleotides: TGTGCCAGCTCACCAAGGATGGAAGAGAACACTGAAGCTTTCTTT.

The chain joins TRBV7-8 to TRBJ2-5; 8 bases are a match to TRBD2. The length of the CDR3 is 13 residues. CDR1 SGHVS and CDR2 FQNEAQ come from the germline V gene. Trimming took 7 bases from V and 4 from J; bases not matched to a gene: 5. CDR3 region: CASKLAGGETQYF. The CDR3 bases are TGTGCCAGCAAGTTGGCGGGGGGAGAGACCCAGTACTTC.

V is TRBV18 and J is TRBJ2-1, with 13 bases identical to TRBD2. J lost 9 bases, V lost 3 bases, and 11 bases had no gene match. Germline V gene data show CDR1 as KGHSH and CDR2 as LQKENI. The CDR3 extends over 17 amino acids. CDR3 bases: TGTGCCAGCTCACCGAACGGACTAGCGGGAGCGGGGGGTGAGCAGTTCTTC. Amino acid sequence: CASSPNGLAGAGGEQFF. The full variable domain, with the rest looked up from reference TRBV18 and TRBJ2-1, is NAGVMQNPRHLVRRRGQEARLRCSPMKGHSHVYWYRQLPEEGLKFMVYLQKENIIDESGMPKERFSAEFPKEGPSILRIQQVVRGDSAAYFCASSPNGLAGAGGEQFFGPGTRLTVL.